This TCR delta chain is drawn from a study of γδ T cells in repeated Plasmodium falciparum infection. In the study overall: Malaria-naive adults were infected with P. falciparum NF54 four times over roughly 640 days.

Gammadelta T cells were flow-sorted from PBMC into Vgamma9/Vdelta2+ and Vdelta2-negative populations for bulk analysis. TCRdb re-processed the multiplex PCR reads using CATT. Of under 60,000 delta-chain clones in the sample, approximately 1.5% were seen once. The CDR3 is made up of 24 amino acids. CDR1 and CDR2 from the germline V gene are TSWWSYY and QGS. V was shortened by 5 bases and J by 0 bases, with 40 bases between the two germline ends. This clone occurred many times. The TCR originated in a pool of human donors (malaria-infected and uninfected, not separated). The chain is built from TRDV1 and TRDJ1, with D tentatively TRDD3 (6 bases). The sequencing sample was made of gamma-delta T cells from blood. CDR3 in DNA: TGTGCTCTTGGGACCCTCCGGAGGGGGGCAATTCCTGTTTCTGTACTGGGTGACACCGATAAACTCATCTTT. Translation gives CALGTLRRGAIPVSVLGDTDKLIF.